The T cell receptor (beta chain) described here comes from a study of T cells after yellow fever vaccination. Overall study: Some fractions had low cell numbers, and these were prepared with SMART-Seq v4 Ultra Low Input.

A 5'RACE template-switching step, the method used to make TCR cDNA, added a universal primer site and UMIs. TCRdb reanalysed the 5' RACE reads using MiXCR and keeps one entry per CDR3 protein. Of 30,000 to 40,000 distinct CDR3 sequences listed, around 7% were seen once; the top ten hold about 20%. The study's findings and limits: Few clonotypes appeared in both CD4 and CD8 compartments. Re-detected after boosting: most primary clones, 96% of CD4 and roughly 88% of CD8.

Notes on this clonotype: A much larger clonotype is one base distant, so this may be a read error.

The germline V gene has CDR1 LGHNA and CDR2 YSLEER. This CDR3 has 15 amino acids. Trimming left V 4 bases short and J 3 bases short, with 13 bases between. This TCR was recovered from a man aged 18 to 30 who received the YFV17D yellow fever vaccine. This specimen consisted of PBMCs, either bulk or a sorted T-cell subset (CD4+, CD8+, memory, or dextramer-sorted; not recorded which), obtained on the day of the first yellow fever vaccination. This chain joins TRBV4-3 and TRBJ2-1, with D possibly being TRBD2 (5 bases). The CDR3 is CASSPGSSFYNEQFF. The CDR3 DNA follows: TGCGCCAGCAGCCCCGGTTCTAGCTTCTACAATGAGCAGTTCTTC.